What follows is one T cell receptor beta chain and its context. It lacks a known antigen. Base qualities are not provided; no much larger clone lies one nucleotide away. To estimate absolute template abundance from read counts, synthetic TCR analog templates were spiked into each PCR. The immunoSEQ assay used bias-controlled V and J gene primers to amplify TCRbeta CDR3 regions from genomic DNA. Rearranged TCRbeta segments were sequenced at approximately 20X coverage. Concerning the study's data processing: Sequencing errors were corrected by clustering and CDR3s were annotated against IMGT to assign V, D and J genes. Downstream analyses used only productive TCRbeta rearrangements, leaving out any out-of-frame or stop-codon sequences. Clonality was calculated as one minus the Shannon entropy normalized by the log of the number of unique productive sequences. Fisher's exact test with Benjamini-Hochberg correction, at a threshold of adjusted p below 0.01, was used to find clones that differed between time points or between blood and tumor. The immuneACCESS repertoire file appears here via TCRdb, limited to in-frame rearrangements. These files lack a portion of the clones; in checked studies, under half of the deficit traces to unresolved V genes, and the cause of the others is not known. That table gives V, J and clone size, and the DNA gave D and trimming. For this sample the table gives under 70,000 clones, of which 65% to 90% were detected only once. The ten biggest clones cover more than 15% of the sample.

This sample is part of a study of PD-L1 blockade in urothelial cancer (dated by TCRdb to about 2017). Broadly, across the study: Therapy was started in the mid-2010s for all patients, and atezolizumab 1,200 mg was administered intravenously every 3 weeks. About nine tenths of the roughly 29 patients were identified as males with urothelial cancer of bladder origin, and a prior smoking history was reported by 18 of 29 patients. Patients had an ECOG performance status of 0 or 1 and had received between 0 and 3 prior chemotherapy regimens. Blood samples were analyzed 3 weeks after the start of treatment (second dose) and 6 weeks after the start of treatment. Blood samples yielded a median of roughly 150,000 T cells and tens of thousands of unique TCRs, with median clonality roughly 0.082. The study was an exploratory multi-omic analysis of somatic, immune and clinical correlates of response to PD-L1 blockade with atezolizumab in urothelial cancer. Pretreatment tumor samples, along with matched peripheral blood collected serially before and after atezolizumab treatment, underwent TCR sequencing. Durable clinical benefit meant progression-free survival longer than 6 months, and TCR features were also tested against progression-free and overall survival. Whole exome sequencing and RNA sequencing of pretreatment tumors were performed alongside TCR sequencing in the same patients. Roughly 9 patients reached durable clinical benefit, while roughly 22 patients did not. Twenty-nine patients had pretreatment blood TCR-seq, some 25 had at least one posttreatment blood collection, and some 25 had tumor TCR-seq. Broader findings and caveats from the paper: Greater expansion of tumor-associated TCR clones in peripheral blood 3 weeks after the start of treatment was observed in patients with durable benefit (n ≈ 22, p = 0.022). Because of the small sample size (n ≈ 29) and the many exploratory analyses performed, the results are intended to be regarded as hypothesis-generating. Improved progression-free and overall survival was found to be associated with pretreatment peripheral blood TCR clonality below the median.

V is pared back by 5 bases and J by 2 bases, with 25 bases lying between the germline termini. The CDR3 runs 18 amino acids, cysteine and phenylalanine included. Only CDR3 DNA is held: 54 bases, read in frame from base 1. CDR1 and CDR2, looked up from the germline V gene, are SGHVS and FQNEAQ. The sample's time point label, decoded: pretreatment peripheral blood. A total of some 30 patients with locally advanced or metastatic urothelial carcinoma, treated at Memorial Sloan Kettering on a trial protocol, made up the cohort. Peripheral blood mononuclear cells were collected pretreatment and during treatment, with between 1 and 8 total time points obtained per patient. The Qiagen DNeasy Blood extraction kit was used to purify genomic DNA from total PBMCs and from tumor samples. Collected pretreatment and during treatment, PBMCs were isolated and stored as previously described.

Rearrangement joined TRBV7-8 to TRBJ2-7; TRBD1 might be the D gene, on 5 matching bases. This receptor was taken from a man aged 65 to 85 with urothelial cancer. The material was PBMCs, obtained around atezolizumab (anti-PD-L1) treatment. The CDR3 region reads CASSRDETGWGPAYEQYF. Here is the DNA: TGTGCCAGCAGCCGTGATGAAACTGGCTGGGGCCCTGCCTACGAGCAGTACTTC. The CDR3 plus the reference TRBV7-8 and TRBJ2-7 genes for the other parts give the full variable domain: GAGVSQSPRYKVAKRGQDVALRCDPISGHVSLFWYQQALGQGPEFLTYFQNEAQLDKSGLPSDRFFAERPEGSVSTLKIQRTQQEDSAVYLCASSRDETGWGPAYEQYFGPGTRLTVT.